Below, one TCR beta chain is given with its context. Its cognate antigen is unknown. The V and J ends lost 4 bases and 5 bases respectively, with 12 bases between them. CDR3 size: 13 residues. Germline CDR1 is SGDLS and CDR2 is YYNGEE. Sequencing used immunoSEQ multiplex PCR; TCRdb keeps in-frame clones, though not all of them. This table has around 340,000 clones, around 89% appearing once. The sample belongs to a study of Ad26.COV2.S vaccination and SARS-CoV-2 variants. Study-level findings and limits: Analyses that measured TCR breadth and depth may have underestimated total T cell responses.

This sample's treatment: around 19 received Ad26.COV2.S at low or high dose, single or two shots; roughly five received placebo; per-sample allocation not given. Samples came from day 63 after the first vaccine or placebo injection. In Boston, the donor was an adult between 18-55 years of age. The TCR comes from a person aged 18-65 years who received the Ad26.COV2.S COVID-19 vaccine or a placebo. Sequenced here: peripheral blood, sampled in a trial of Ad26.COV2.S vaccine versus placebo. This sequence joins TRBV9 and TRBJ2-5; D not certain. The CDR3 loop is CASSPSPGETQYF. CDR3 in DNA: TGTGCCAGCAGCCCCTCCCCCGGGGAGACCCAGTACTTC.